Given below is one TCR beta chain in context. Its specificity is not known. This entry comes from a study of cytomegalovirus exposure and HLA in healthy donors. Study-level information: Later analysis reported that the approximately 120 validation repertoires shared the platform of the 650 to 700 first-cohort repertoires. Findings and limits, study-wide: The study recorded 164 TCR beta chains that were cytomegalovirus-associated.

Germline CDR1 reads SGHRS; CDR2 reads YFSETQ. V lost 2 bases to trimming and J lost 7 bases; unmatched junction nucleotides: 5. The CDR3 is 15 residues long. Assay: immunoSEQ multiplex PCR; the TCRdb copy retains only in-frame clones and omits some. The sample comprises 200,000 to 250,000 clones, over 80% of which are singletons, and more than 13% rests with the top ten. The donors were part of the approximately 120-subject validation cohort, which stood apart from the 666-subject first cohort. Sample: PBMCs. This TCR derives from a woman aged 30 to 39 in good health and CMV-seropositive. The chain uses TRBV5-1 and TRBJ2-2; 10 bases align to TRBD2. In DNA, the CDR3 is TGCGCCAGCAGCTTCAGCGGGAGGGACGGCGGGGAGCTGTTTTTT. Amino acids: CASSFSGRDGGELFF.